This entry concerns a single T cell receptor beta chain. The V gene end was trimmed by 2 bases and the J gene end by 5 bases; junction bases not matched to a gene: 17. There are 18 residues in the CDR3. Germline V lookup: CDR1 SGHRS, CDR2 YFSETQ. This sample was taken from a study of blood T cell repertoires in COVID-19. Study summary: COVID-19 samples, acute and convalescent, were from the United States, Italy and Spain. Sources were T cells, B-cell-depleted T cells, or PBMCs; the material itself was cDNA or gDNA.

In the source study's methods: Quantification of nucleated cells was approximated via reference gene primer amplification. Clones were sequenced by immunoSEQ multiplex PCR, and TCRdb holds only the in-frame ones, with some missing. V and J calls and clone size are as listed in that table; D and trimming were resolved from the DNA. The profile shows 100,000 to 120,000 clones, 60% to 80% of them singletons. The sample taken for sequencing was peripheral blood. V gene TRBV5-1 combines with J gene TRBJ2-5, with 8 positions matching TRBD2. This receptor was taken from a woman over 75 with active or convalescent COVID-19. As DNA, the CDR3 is TGCGCCAGCAGCTTTTTCGGGGGGTTAGCGGGAAGTCGGGAGACCCAGTACTTC. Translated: CASSFFGGLAGSRETQYF.